A selection of T cell receptor beta chains follows, all from one sample in a study of cytomegalovirus exposure and HLA in healthy donors. Sequencing used immunoSEQ multiplex PCR; TCRdb keeps in-frame clones, though not all of them. The sample has 70,000 to 90,000 clones. The sequencing input was PBMCs. These receptors came from a man in his late teens or twenties in good health and CMV-seropositive. Both conserved end residues are part of each CDR3. The D gene is left open where the match is weak. A row's size may be missing; if present it is once, few, many or a size class.

>TRBV5-1|TRBJ2-1|.|13|.
TGCGCCAGCAGCTTGGACAGATACAATGAGCAGTTCTTC
CASSLDRYNEQFF
>TRBV10-3|TRBJ2-5|.|14|.
TGTGCCATCAGTGATCGGCAGGCCCCCTCGGCCCAGTACTTC
CAISDRQAPSAQYF
>TRBV2|TRBJ1-4|.|15|.
TGTGCCAGCAGAGAGACCGGGACACCTAATGAAAAACTGTTTTTT
CASRETGTPNEKLFF
>TRBV9|TRBJ2-3|.|19|TRBD2
TGTGCCAGCAGCGTAGTCTCCAGCGGGGGGGCTCTCGGCACAGATACGCAGTATTTT
CASSVVSSGGALGTDTQYF
>TRBV28|TRBJ1-1|.|16|.
TGTGCCAGCAGCAGGACCAATGGAGGGATTGACACTGAAGCTTTCTTT
CASSRTNGGIDTEAFF
>TRBV9|TRBJ2-2|.|17|TRBD1
TGTGCCAGCAGCCCGGCGACAGGGGGCTTAAGCACCGGGGAGCTGTTTTTT
CASSPATGGLSTGELFF
>TRBV18|TRBJ2-2|.|17|TRBD1
TGTGCCAGCTCACCACCCTGGGACAGGGGGAACACCGGGGAGCTGTTTTTT
CASSPPWDRGNTGELFF
>TRBV9|TRBJ1-4|.|16|.
TGTGCCAGCAGCGCCGAATCTGCCAGGTCAGGCAGAAAACTGTTTTTT
CASSAESARSGRKLFF
>TRBV28|TRBJ2-7|.|13|TRBD1
TGTGCCAGCAGTTACAGGGGAAGATACGAGCAGTACTTC
CASSYRGRYEQYF
>TRBV5-1|TRBJ2-2|.|12|.
TGCGCCAGCAGCCCGGTTCCCGGGGAGCTGTTTTTT
CASSPVPGELFF
>TRBV27|TRBJ1-1|medium-sized|17|TRBD1
TGTGCCAGCAGACTAGGACAGGGCGGTGGGAAGAGCACTGAAGCTTTCTTT
CASRLGQGGGKSTEAFF
>TRBV14|TRBJ1-3|.|15|.
TGTGCCAGCAGCCAAGGGTCCAGGGGAGGAAACACCATATATTTT
CASSQGSRGGNTIYF
>TRBV28|TRBJ2-1|.|15|.
TGTGCCAGCAGTCCTACCCTTGGGGCATACAATGAGCAGTTCTTC
CASSPTLGAYNEQFF
>TRBV19|TRBJ1-2|.|15|.
TGTGCCAGTAGTCCCGGGACAAGGGGGAGTTATGGCTACACCTTC
CASSPGTRGSYGYTF
>TRBV6-1|TRBJ1-1|.|13|TRBD1
TGTGCCAGCAGACCTACAGGGGGCACTGAAGCTTTCTTT
CASRPTGGTEAFF
>TRBV6-6|TRBJ2-2|.|13|TRBD1
TGTGCCAGCAGGACAGGGGGGACCGGGGAGCTGTTTTTT
CASRTGGTGELFF
>TRBV6-5|TRBJ2-7|.|15|.
TGTGCCAGCAGTTACGGAAGGGGAAGCTCCTACGAGCAGTACTTC
CASSYGRGSSYEQYF
>TRBV7-6|TRBJ2-1|.|15|.
TGTGCCAGCAGCCCCTTGACAGGCTCCTACAATGAGCAGTTCTTC
CASSPLTGSYNEQFF
>TRBV9|TRBJ1-1|.|12|TRBD1
TGTGCCAGCAGCGCGGGACAGTCTCTTCCTAACTTT
CASSAGQSLPNF
>TRBV29-1|TRBJ2-1|.|11|.
TGCAGCGTTGAGAGTCGGAATGAGCAGTTCTTC
CSVESRNEQFF
>TRBV7-9|TRBJ2-7|.|14|.
TGTGCCAGCAGCGAATCAGGGGGGCGGAACGAGCAGTACTTC
CASSESGGRNEQYF
>TRBV2|TRBJ1-3|.|13|.
TGTGCCAGCGGAGGGGACTCTGGAAACACCATATATTTT
CASGGDSGNTIYF
>TRBV28|TRBJ2-7|.|14|TRBD2
TGTGCCAGCAGTTTTTTCGGGGGGACCTACGAGCAGTACTTC
CASSFFGGTYEQYF
>TRBV7-9|TRBJ2-1|.|14|.
TGTGCCAGCAGCTTTAGGAGCTCCTACAATGAGCAGTTCTTC
CASSFRSSYNEQFF
>TRBV6-1|TRBJ2-7|.|15|TRBD1
TGTGCCAGCAGTGGAAATACAGGGGACTCCTACGAGCAGTACTTC
CASSGNTGDSYEQYF
>TRBV7-6|TRBJ2-7|.|15|TRBD1
TGTGCCAGCAGCCATACCGGGACAGGTTACTACGAGCAGTACTTC
CASSHTGTGYYEQYF
>TRBV7-2|TRBJ2-5|.|14|TRBD2
TGTGCCAGCAGCTTAGGGGGCTCGGGGGGGACCCAGTACTTC
CASSLGGSGGTQYF
>TRBV28|TRBJ2-7|.|15|.
TGTGCCAGCAGTCCCCCTTGGACAGCGGTCTACGAGCAGTACTTC
CASSPPWTAVYEQYF
>TRBV19|TRBJ1-5|.|14|TRBD1
TGTGCCAGTCGACAGGGCTACAGCAATCAGCCCCAGCATTTT
CASRQGYSNQPQHF
>TRBV6-1|TRBJ2-2|.|14|TRBD1
TGTGCCAGCAGGAGGACAGGTCACACCGGGGAGCTGTTTTTT
CASRRTGHTGELFF
>TRBV9|TRBJ2-7|.|15|.
TGTGCCAGCAGCGAGAGCTCGGTTCCTGTCCACGAGCAGTACTTC
CASSESSVPVHEQYF
>TRBV4-1|TRBJ2-3|.|16|TRBD2
TGCGCCAGCAGCCCTGCGACTAGCGGCTTCACAGATACGCAGTATTTT
CASSPATSGFTDTQYF
>TRBV4-1|TRBJ2-2|.|16|TRBD1
TGCGCCAGCACCCTAAGGACAGGGGCGAGCACCGGGGAGCTGTTTTTT
CASTLRTGASTGELFF
>TRBV7-9|TRBJ2-7|.|18|TRBD2
TGTGCCAGCAGCGGGTGGGGGACTAGCGGGGGGAGCTCCTACGAGCAGTACTTC
CASSGWGTSGGSSYEQYF
>TRBV4-1|TRBJ2-7|.|16|TRBD1
TGCGCCAGCAGCCAAGGGACAGGGATGGTCTTGTACGAGCAGTACTTC
CASSQGTGMVLYEQYF
>TRBV4-2|TRBJ1-1|.|15|TRBD1
TGTGCCAGCAGCCTGACCGGGACAGGGAACACTGAAGCTTTCTTT
CASSLTGTGNTEAFF
>TRBV21-1|TRBJ1-3|.|16|.
TGTGCCAGCTCCTCCTCCCGGGGGAACTCTGGAAACACCATATATTTT
CASSSSRGNSGNTIYF
>TRBV28|TRBJ1-1|.|16|TRBD1
TGTGCCAGCAGTCCTCTAAGGACAGGGGATCACACTGAAGCTTTCTTT
CASSPLRTGDHTEAFF
>TRBV7-3|TRBJ1-2|.|11|.
TGTGCCAGCAGCCCTACAGAAGGCTACACCTTC
CASSPTEGYTF
>TRBV27|TRBJ2-3|.|16|.
TGTGCCAGCAGTTTATCTGGGGCAGGGGTTGTAAATACGCAGTATTTT
CASSLSGAGVVNTQYF
>TRBV5-1|TRBJ2-7|.|15|.
TGCGCCAGCAGCTTGAGTCAGGGACTCTCCTACGAGCAGTACTTC
CASSLSQGLSYEQYF
>TRBV28|TRBJ1-5|.|18|TRBD1
TGTGCCAGCAGTTTGGCGCCCCCCCGACAGGGAAGCAATCAGCCCCAGCATTTT
CASSLAPPRQGSNQPQHF
>TRBV14|TRBJ2-7|.|13|TRBD2
TGTGCCAGCAGCCATGCGGGGGCCTACGAGCAGTACTTC
CASSHAGAYEQYF
>TRBV11-3|TRBJ2-1|.|12|TRBD1
TGTGCCACTTCGGACAGGGGCGATGAGCAGTTCTTC
CATSDRGDEQFF
>TRBV7-9|TRBJ1-1|.|13|TRBD1
TGTGCCAGCAGCTTAGGACAGGGCAGTGAAGCTTTCTTT
CASSLGQGSEAFF
>TRBV11-2|TRBJ2-1|.|16|.
TGTGCCAGCAGCCCAGCCGGGGGAACTACTTGGAATGAGCAGTTCTTC
CASSPAGGTTWNEQFF
>TRBV2|TRBJ2-2|.|16|.
TGTGCCAGCAGGCCCCGGGGGGCCACGAACACCGGGGAGCTGTTTTTT
CASRPRGATNTGELFF
>TRBV7-9|TRBJ1-5|.|17|.
TGTGCCAGCAGCTTAGTGCCGAGCGTCACAGGGAGAGCGCCCCAGCATTTT
CASSLVPSVTGRAPQHF
>TRBV5-5|TRBJ2-5|.|15|.
TGTGCCAGCAGCCCAGAAGACGGGGGGCGCAAGACCCAGTACTTC
CASSPEDGGRKTQYF
>TRBV12-1|TRBJ2-7|.|15|.
TGTGCCAGCAGTCCCCAGGGGGTGAGAACCTACGAGCAGTACTTC
CASSPQGVRTYEQYF
>TRBV6-6|TRBJ1-3|.|15|.
TGTGCCAGCAGTTACGGGCCAGGGGACGGAAACACCATATATTTT
CASSYGPGDGNTIYF
>TRBV5-1|TRBJ2-3|.|16|.
TGCGCCAGCAGCTTTGGGACGGGACACCTCACAGATACGCAGTATTTT
CASSFGTGHLTDTQYF
>TRBV29-1|TRBJ2-2|.|12|.
TGCAGCGTTGGAAACAGGCCCGGGGAGCTGTTTTTT
CSVGNRPGELFF
>TRBV15|TRBJ2-7|.|12|.
TGTGCCACCAGCAGAGATCTATACGAGCAGTACTTC
CATSRDLYEQYF
>TRBV5-1|TRBJ1-4|.|15|TRBD1
TGCGCCAGCAGCTTGGGAATGACAGGGAATGAAAAACTGTTTTTT
CASSLGMTGNEKLFF